This TCR beta chain emerged from a study of T-cell reconstitution after alpha-beta-depleted transplantation in children. This CDR3 contains 14 residues. The germline CDR1 and CDR2 sequences are GTSNPN and SVGIG (reference sequence). V was shortened by 8 bases and J by 1 base, with 17 bases between the two germline ends. Points from the study as a whole: T-cell numbers and diversity, one year after transplant, stemmed largely from T cells that were newly produced.

TCRbeta library preparation incorporated unique molecular identifiers. TCRdb ran MiXCR on the PCR reads and lists one entry per CDR3 protein. The sample contains 500,000 to 650,000 distinct CDR3 sequences, 13% of which appear only once. This clonotype appeared once. Its target is unknown. This specimen consisted of PBMCs, mostly from graft donor cells, obtained 360 days after TCRalphabeta/CD19-depleted stem cell transplant. V usage is TRBV30 and J usage is TRBJ1-1; maybe TRBD1 (6 bases). The receptor comes from a male patient aged 10-17 years who had a stem cell transplant for acute myeloid leukemia, so the T cells may come from the graft donor. The CDR3, as DNA: TGTGCCAGGTTACTGACAGGCTCGAACACTGAAGCTTTCTTT. It is translated as CARLLTGSNTEAFF. Based on the CDR3 plus reference TRBV30 and TRBJ1-1, the full variable domain is SQTIHQWPATLVQPVGSPLSLECTVEGTSNPNLYWYRQAAGRGLQLLFYSVGIGQISSEVPQNLSASRPQDRQFILSSKKLLLSDSGFYLCARLLTGSNTEAFFGQGTRLTVV.